The clone carrying this TCR beta chain was counted a few times. Its antigen is undetermined. This specimen comes from a study of beta chain features in type 1 diabetes. Across the study: Patients shared similar age, gender and cell yields with healthy donors.

The germline V gene has CDR1 SEHNR and CDR2 FQNEAQ (reference sequence). Between the trimmed V and J ends, which lost 5 bases and 6 bases, there was a span of 17 bases. The length of the CDR3 is 14 residues. TCRB transcripts that were expressed got sequenced, as all of the isolated RNA had been reverse transcribed. Generated by immunoSEQ multiplex PCR, the TCRdb table keeps only in-frame clones and is missing some. The sample records more than 300,000 clones, around 10% being singletons. CD4+ cells of the naive, central memory, regulatory and stem cell-like memory types were sorted via CD45RO/CCR7/CD25/CD127/CD95/CD27. Without exception, sorted populations had purity beyond 95%. Findings of the study overall: Here, the possible influence of HLA type (on TCRB rearrangement) remained unresolved. Type 1 diabetes patients had moderately but significantly shorter TCRB CDR3s in all four CD4+ subsets.

The sequence was obtained from a man younger than 40 with type 1 diabetes. The rearrangement uses TRBV7-9 and TRBJ2-7; possible D gene TRBD2, 6 bases. Sequenced input: central memory CD4+ T cells from blood. This CDR3 reads CASSLHGTLGEQYF. The CDR3 DNA is TGTGCCAGCAGCCTCCACGGGACTCTGGGCGAGCAGTACTTC. Drawing the rest from reference TRBV7-9 and TRBJ2-7, the complete variable domain is DTGVSQNPRHKITKRGQNVTFRCDPISEHNRLYWYRQTLGQGPEFLTYFQNEAQLEKSRLLSDRFSAERPKGSFSTLEIQRTEQGDSAMYLCASSLHGTLGEQYFGPGTRLTVT.